These 23 T cell receptor beta chains were all obtained from the same sample, sequenced in a study of CD8 T cells in ankylosing spondylitis. Using its own MiXCR run on the 5' RACE reads, TCRdb lists one record per CDR3 protein. The data contain approximately 150,000 distinct CDR3 sequences, 9.8% of them seen just once; the ten biggest clones take up roughly 16%. Specimen: blood, either unsorted or a sorted T cell fraction (not recorded which). The receptors come from a female donor with ankylosing spondylitis or in good health (not recorded which).

In its sample, this clonotype was seen many times. The rearrangement links TRBV7-8 to TRBJ2-2; D is undetermined. V was trimmed by 4 bases and J by 8 bases, leaving 17 bases between them. CDR1 is SGHVS and CDR2 is FQNEAQ in the germline V gene. The CDR3 loop spans 15 amino acids. CDR3 sequence (DNA): TGTGCCAGCAGCTCCGACGACCGATCCATAGGGGAGCTGTTTTTT. The encoded protein is CASSSDDRSIGELFF.

The rearrangement uses TRBV28 and TRBJ1-2; TRBD1 matches at 9 bases. After removal of 7 bases from V and 6 bases from J, the junction contained 6 bases not matched to a gene. This CDR3 has 13 residues. From germline, CDR1 is MDHEN and CDR2 SYDVKM. The CDR3 is CASTPQGAHGYTF. In DNA form, the CDR3 reads TGTGCCAGCACCCCACAGGGGGCGCATGGCTACACCTTC.

This clonotype showed up many times. This chain joins TRBV25-1 and TRBJ1-2, with a weak D call TRBD1 (5 bases). The CDR3 runs 14 residues. The germline gives CDR1 MGHDK, CDR2 SYGVNS. The V gene lost 2 bases and the J gene lost 3 bases, with 10 bases spanning the gap. The CDR3 spells CASSEKGTDYGYTF. DNA for the CDR3: TGTGCCAGCAGTGAAAAGGGGACGGACTATGGCTACACCTTC.

V usage is TRBV9 and J usage is TRBJ2-1; 7 bases line up with TRBD2. The ends lost 2 bases at V and 3 bases at J; junction bases unmatched: 8. The CDR3 totals 16 residues. Germline assignment: CDR1 SGDLS and CDR2 YYNGEE. In DNA, the CDR3 is TGTGCCAGCAGCGTGAACGGCGGGAGAGGCTACAATGAGCAGTTCTTC. Translation gives CASSVNGGRGYNEQFF.

This clonotype was detected only a few times. The V and J genes are TRBV7-8 and TRBJ2-1; no reliable D call. The CDR3 covers 15 residues. The germline V gene encodes CDR1 SGHVS and CDR2 FQNEAQ. Between the trimmed V and J ends, which lost 5 bases and 0 bases, there was a span of 11 bases. The CDR3 region is CASSPRDFSYNEQFF. CDR3 nucleotides: TGTGCCAGCAGCCCACGCGATTTCTCCTACAATGAGCAGTTCTTC.

V is TRBV7-9 and J is TRBJ2-1; tentative D call: TRBD2 (7 bases). Germline-derived CDR1 and CDR2 are SEHNR and FQNEAQ (reference sequence). CDR3 size: 15 residues. Trimming cost V 6 bases and J 7 bases, with 19 bases left between them. CDR3 sequence (DNA): TGTGCCAGCAGGGAAGGGGGGGGCCCCCGGAATGAGCAGTTCTTC. Translating gives CASREGGGPRNEQFF.

V is TRBV25-1 and J is TRBJ1-1, with D possibly being TRBD1 (5 bases). V was clipped by 2 bases and J by 3 bases, with 16 bases between them. Germline V gives CDR1 MGHDK, CDR2 SYGVNS. This CDR3 has 16 amino acids. For the CDR3, the DNA is TGTGCCAGCAGTGAAGGGGTGGCAGGGTGGGACACTGAAGCTTTCTTT. It translates to CASSEGVAGWDTEAFF.

The chain has TRBV27 and TRBJ2-7; perhaps TRBD2 as D (6 bases). V lost 5 bases, J lost 0 bases, and 8 bases lay in between. Germline V gene data show CDR1 as MNHEY and CDR2 as SMNVEV (reference sequence). The CDR3 length is 13 residues. For the CDR3, the DNA is TGTGCCAGCAGTCCTAGCGCCTCCTACGAGCAGTACTTC. Its translation: CASSPSASYEQYF.

The chain couples TRBV10-3 to TRBJ1-4, with unresolved D. In germline, CDR1 is ENHRY, CDR2 SYGVKD. The ends were cut back, 0 bases at V and 5 bases at J, with 10 bases in the middle. This CDR3 is 15 amino acids long. The CDR3: CAISESSAGNEKLFF. DNA of the CDR3: TGTGCCATCAGTGAGTCGAGTGCGGGGAATGAAAAACTGTTTTTT.

This clonotype was counted only a few times. The rearrangement links TRBV7-2 to TRBJ2-7; 11 bases match TRBD2. There are 18 residues in the CDR3. The V and J ends lost 0 bases and 0 bases, in that order; junction bases with no gene match: 7. Germline values: CDR1 SGHTA, CDR2 FQGNSA. The CDR3 is CASSLALPGLAASYEQYF. The CDR3 bases are TGTGCCAGCAGCTTAGCGCTTCCGGGACTAGCGGCCTCCTACGAGCAGTACTTC.

This chain joins TRBV20-1 and TRBJ1-1, with D tentatively TRBD1 (6 bases). Germline values: CDR1 DFQATT, CDR2 SNEGSKA (reference sequence). The CDR3 contains 13 residues. Trimming took 6 bases from V and 1 from J, leaving 12 bases between them. The CDR3 sequence: CSARDTPNTEAFF. In DNA, the CDR3 is TGCAGTGCCCGGGACACTCCGAACACTGAAGCTTTCTTT.

This clonotype came up a few times. This chain links TRBV20-1 with TRBJ1-2; D not certain. The CDR3 runs 11 residues. V was pared by 2 bases and J by 3 bases, with 4 bases between. The germline gives CDR1 DFQATT, CDR2 SNEGSKA (reference sequence). The CDR3 DNA sequence: TGCAGTGCTAGAACGGACTATGGCTACACCTTC. Translation gives CSARTDYGYTF.

This clonotype was seen at least ten times. V and J are TRBV29-1 and TRBJ1-4, with D maybe TRBD1 (6 bases). Trimming stripped 4 bases from V and 7 bases from J, with 10 bases between. This CDR3 region has 12 residues. Germline assignment: CDR1 SQVTM and CDR2 ANQGSEA. The CDR3 DNA sequence: TGCAGCGTTGGAGGGGGTGGTGAAAAACTGTTTTTT. Encoded protein: CSVGGGGEKLFF.

This clonotype showed up just a few times. The genes are TRBV4-3 and TRBJ2-1; 10 nucleotides agree with TRBD2. The CDR3 runs 17 residues. V dropped 3 bases and J dropped 7; count of bases not matched to a gene: 12. In germline, CDR1 is LGHNA, CDR2 YSLEER. In nucleotides, the CDR3 is TGCGCCAGCAGCCATGGGGTTCTAGCGGGAGAATCGAATGAGCAGTTCTTC. Translated: CASSHGVLAGESNEQFF.

This clonotype occurred many times. The chain joins TRBV29-1 to TRBJ2-7; D perhaps matches TRBD2 (5 bases). CDR3 length: 11 residues. Trimming shortened V by 7 bases and J by 5 bases, and 12 bases separated the two germline ends. CDR1 and CDR2 from the germline V gene are SQVTM and ANQGSEA. CDR3 in DNA: TGCAGCGGGCTAGCTCTGAACGAGCAGTACTTC. It encodes CSGLALNEQYF.

V usage is TRBV12-3 or TRBV12-4 and J usage is TRBJ2-1, with D perhaps TRBD2 (6 bases). This CDR3 is 12 amino acids long. V was trimmed by 2 bases and J by 8 bases, leaving 7 bases between them. CDR3 loop: CASSLRRDEQFF. The CDR3 nucleotides read TGTGCCAGCAGTTTACGGAGGGATGAGCAGTTCTTC.

This clonotype showed up just a few times. The chain carries TRBV2 and TRBJ2-5; TRBD1 is a possible D gene (6 bases). V gave up 7 bases and J gave up 3 bases, with 15 bases separating them. This CDR3 contains 14 residues. Germline V gives CDR1 SNHLY, CDR2 FYNNEI. Written as DNA, the CDR3 is TGTGCCAGCAAGGGTCAGACAGGCAAAGAGACCCAGTACTTC. This codes for CASKGQTGKETQYF.

The CDR3 is CASSPASTDTQYF. The CDR3 DNA is TGTGCCAGTAGCCCCGCTAGCACAGATACGCAGTATTTT. The chain combines TRBV12-3 or TRBV12-4 with TRBJ2-3, with D hard to call. The V gene lost 9 bases and the J gene lost 0 bases, with 10 bases spanning the gap. The CDR3 is 13 amino acids.

This clonotype was detected only a few times. The rearrangement links TRBV3-1 to TRBJ2-3; TRBD1 matches 7 bases. Germline CDR1 is LGHDT and CDR2 is YNNKEL (reference sequence). V shed 4 bases, J shed 5 bases, and the junction held 6 bases outside the gene matches. The CDR3 length is 14 residues. The CDR3 nucleotides read TGTGCCAGCAGCCCCATTTCAGGGGGAGATACGCAGTATTTT. It is translated as CASSPISGGDTQYF.

This clonotype was seen only a few times. This chain links TRBV7-9 with TRBJ1-2, with 10 bases aligning to TRBD1. The CDR3 covers 14 residues. Trimming took 6 bases from V and 6 from J; bases not matched to a gene: 7. Germline values: CDR1 SEHNR, CDR2 FQNEAQ (reference sequence). The CDR3, as DNA: TGTGCCAGCAGGACAGCCGGGACAGGGGATGGCTACACCTTC. This sequence encodes CASRTAGTGDGYTF.

This clonotype was observed at least ten times. The CDR3 nucleotides are TGTGCCAGCAGCCGGGTCGGAGACTATGGCTACACCTTC. Translating it yields CASSRVGDYGYTF. The chain carries TRBV6-1 and TRBJ1-2; D remains ambiguous. The CDR3 spans 13 residues. V was cut by 6 bases and J by 3 bases, with 11 bases left in between. CDR1 and CDR2 (germline): MNHNS, SASEGT.

This clonotype is a singleton in its sample. The rearrangement joins TRBV5-1 to TRBJ2-6; D remains unclear. With 0 bases removed from V and 3 bases from J, the gap between germline ends came to 7 bases. This CDR3 comprises 15 residues. The V gene's germline CDR1 is SGHRS and CDR2 YFSETQ. CDR3 in DNA: TGCGCCAGCAGCTTGGAGGGCGGTGGGGCCAACGTCCTGACTTTC. Protein sequence: CASSLEGGGANVLTF.

With respect to this clonotype: At one of its ends the junction is not consistent with the germline gene, which may arise from a read error. CDR3 in amino acids: CSVEANLGTESYNEQIF. As DNA, the CDR3 is TGCAGCGTTGAAGCCAACTTGGGGACTGAGTCCTACAATGAGCAGATCTTC. V is TRBV29-1 and J is TRBJ2-1; perhaps TRBD2 as D (6 bases). Germline V gene sequence: CDR1 SQVTM, CDR2 ANQGSEA. The CDR3 extends over 17 amino acids.